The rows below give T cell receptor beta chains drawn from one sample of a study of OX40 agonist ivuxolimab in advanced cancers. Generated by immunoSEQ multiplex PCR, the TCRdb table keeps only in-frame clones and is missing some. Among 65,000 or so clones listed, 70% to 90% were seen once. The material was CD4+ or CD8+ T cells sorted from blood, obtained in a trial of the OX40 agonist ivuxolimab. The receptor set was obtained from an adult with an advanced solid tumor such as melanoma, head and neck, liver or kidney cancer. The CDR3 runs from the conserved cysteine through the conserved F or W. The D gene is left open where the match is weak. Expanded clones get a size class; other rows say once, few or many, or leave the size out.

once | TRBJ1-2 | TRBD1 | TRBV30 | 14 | CAWSAQGGGYGYTF | TGTGCCTGGAGTGCACAGGGGGGAGGCTATGGCTACACCTTC
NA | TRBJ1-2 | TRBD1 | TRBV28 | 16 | CASSPPVLGQGNGYTF | TGTGCCAGCAGTCCACCGGTGCTGGGACAGGGTAATGGCTACACCTTC
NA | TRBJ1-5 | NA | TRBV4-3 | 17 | CASSQEGPGAYNQPQHF | TGCGCCAGCAGCCAAGAAGGGCCCGGGGCCTACAATCAGCCCCAGCATTTT
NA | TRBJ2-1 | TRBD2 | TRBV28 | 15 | CASSWASGGYNEQFF | TGTGCCAGCAGTTGGGCTAGCGGGGGGTATAATGAGCAGTTCTTC
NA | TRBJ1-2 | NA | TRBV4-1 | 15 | CASSQERSRDYGYTF | TGCGCCAGCAGCCAAGAACGGTCCAGGGACTATGGCTACACCTTC
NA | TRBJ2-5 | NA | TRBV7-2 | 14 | CASSSRAHQETQYF | TGTGCCAGCAGCTCCCGCGCGCATCAAGAGACCCAGTACTTC
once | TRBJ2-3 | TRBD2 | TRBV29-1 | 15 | CSGIGLAGVMDTQYF | TGCAGCGGGATCGGACTAGCGGGAGTTATGGATACGCAGTATTTT
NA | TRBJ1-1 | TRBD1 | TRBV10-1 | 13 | CASSVGDRTRAFF | TGCGCCAGCAGTGTCGGGGACAGAACCCGAGCTTTCTTT
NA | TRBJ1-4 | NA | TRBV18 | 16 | CASSPPGGATNEKLFF | TGTGCCAGCTCACCACCGGGAGGAGCAACTAATGAAAAACTGTTTTTT
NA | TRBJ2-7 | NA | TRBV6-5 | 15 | CASTSGTNPTYEQYF | TGTGCCAGCACTTCAGGGACGAACCCGACCTACGAGCAGTACTTC
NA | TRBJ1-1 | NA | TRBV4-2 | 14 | CASSQEELRTEAFF | TGTGCCAGCAGCCAAGAGGAGTTGCGCACTGAAGCTTTCTTT
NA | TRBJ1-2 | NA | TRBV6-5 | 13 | CASSPGHFYGYTF | TGTGCCAGCAGTCCAGGCCACTTTTATGGCTACACCTTC
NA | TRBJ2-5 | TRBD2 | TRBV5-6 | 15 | CASSLEASGRETQYF | TGTGCCAGCAGCTTGGAGGCTAGCGGGAGGGAGACCCAGTACTTC